This TCR beta chain stems from a study of T cell responses to AZD1222 COVID-19 vaccine (dated by TCRdb to the early 2020s). Study-wide context: AZD1222 recipients with second doses at about 4 weeks or about 12 weeks were pooled, because spike-specific TCR depth and breadth did not differ between schedules. Enrollment into the trials was organized by age into subgroups of 18-55, 56-69 and 70-plus years, and those subgroups contained roughly 140, 27 and 60 TCR-sequenced participants, respectively. A total of 233 trial participants underwent TCR sequencing, of whom 207 received two doses of AZD1222 and about 25 received two doses of the MenACWY control vaccine. The research as a whole found: Nearly half of unique spike-specific TCRs reportedly recognized epitopes outside regions mutated in the B.1.351 and B.1.1.7 variants. Participants were mostly white British and included more females than males, and it was suggested by the authors that clonal diversity may have been underestimated. The 56-69-year group was small, and its depth increase did not reach significance, likely because of low power. Conclusions about previously exposed vaccinees are limited, since just five to seven AZD1222 recipients were seropositive for SARS-CoV-2 at baseline. After two AZD1222 doses, spike-specific TCR breadth and depth were significantly higher than at day 0 and than in MenACWY recipients. Vaccine-associated CD4 TCRs spanned the whole spike protein, with dominant responses in regions 160-218 and 743-854. Because no day 14 peak-response samples were available, repertoires were characterized only after the peak T cell response.

The meaning of the sample's time point label: baseline before first vaccination. The vaccinee samples were drawn from two UK trials, COV001 and COV002, one of which was a single-blind randomized controlled phase 2/3 trial testing AZD1222 (ChAdOx1 nCoV-19) in healthy adults. For TCRbeta chain sequencing, PBMC samples were collected from trial participants at day 0 and at day 28 after the second dose. This clone was picked up one time. The antigen this receptor binds is unknown. Base qualities are not recorded, but no much larger clone differs from it by a single base. The CDR3 regions of human TCRbeta chains were analyzed by immunosequencing. The authors' pipeline ran thus. Repertoire TCRs were matched against a reference library of SARS-CoV-2-specific TCRs generated with the MIRA antigen-specificity platform. Breadth meant the fraction of unique TCRs that were SARS-CoV-2-associated, whereas depth meant the fraction of total T cells that were SARS-CoV-2-associated. Using the MIRA data, each spike-specific TCR was mapped to the spike region that the TCR reacts to and placed in a CD4 or CD8 class. Log10-transformed breadth and depth values were compared by one-way ANOVA with Sidak's multiple comparisons tests. TCRdb carries this immuneACCESS record with in-frame sequences only. Its versions omit some clonotypes, under half of them owing to an unresolved V gene in the studies checked, with the rest unexplained. That table gives V, J and clone size, and the DNA gave D and trimming. This sample is represented by some 110,000 clones; about 92% of them were singletons. The ten biggest clones cover just under 3% of the sample.

This material consisted of peripheral blood, taken on day 0 of AZD1222 vaccination. The sequence was collected from an adult in good health.

The CDR3 is CASSSGVGPDYEQYF. The DNA sequence is given as TGTGCCAGCAGTTCGGGAGTCGGTCCCGACTACGAGCAGTACTTC. The V and J segments used are TRBV28 and TRBJ2-7, with TRBD2 tentatively as D gene (6 bases match). Relative to germline, V is 4 bases shorter and J is 3 bases shorter, with 16 bases between their ends. The germline V gene yields MDHEN for CDR1 and SYDVKM for CDR2. From cysteine to phenylalanine, the CDR3 is 15 amino acids long. The entry retains the CDR3 DNA only, 45 bases that are in frame from base 1.